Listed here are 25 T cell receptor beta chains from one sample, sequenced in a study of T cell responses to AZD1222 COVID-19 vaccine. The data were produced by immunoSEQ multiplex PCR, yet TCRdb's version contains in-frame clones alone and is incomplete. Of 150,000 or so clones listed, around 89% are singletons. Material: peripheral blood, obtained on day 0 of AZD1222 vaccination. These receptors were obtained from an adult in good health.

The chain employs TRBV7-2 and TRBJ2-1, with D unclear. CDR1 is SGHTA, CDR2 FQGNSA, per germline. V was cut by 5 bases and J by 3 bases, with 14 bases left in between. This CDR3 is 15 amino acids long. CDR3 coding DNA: TGTGCCAGCAGCCCCCCACGGCCCCTCTACAATGAGCAGTTCTTC. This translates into CASSPPRPLYNEQFF.

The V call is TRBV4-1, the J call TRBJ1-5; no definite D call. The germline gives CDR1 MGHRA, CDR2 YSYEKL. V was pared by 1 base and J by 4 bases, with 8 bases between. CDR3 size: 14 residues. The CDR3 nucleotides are TGCGCCAGCAGCCAAGGTCCGGGTAATCAGCCCCAGCATTTT. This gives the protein CASSQGPGNQPQHF.

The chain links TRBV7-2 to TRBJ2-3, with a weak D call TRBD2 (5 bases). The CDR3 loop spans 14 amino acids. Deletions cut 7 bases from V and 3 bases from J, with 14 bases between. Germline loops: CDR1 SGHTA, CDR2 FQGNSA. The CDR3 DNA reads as TGTGCCAGCATCAGACGGAGGATGACAGATACGCAGTATTTT. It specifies CASIRRRMTDTQYF.

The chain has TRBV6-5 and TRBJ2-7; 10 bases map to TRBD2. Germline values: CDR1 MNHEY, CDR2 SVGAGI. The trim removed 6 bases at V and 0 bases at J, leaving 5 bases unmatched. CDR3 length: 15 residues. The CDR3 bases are TGTGCCAGCAGCCGGACTAGCGGATTCTCCTACGAGCAGTACTTC. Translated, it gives CASSRTSGFSYEQYF.

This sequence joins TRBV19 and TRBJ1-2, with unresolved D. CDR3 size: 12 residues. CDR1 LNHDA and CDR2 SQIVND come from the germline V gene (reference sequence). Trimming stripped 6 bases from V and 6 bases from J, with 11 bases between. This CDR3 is CASRRESHGYTF. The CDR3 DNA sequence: TGTGCCAGTAGGAGGGAGTCTCATGGCTACACCTTC.

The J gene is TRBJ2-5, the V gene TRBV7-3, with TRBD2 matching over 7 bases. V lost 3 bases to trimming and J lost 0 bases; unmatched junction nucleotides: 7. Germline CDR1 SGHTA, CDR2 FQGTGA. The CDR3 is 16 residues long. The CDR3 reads CASSLGWREYQETQYF. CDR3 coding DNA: TGTGCCAGCAGCTTGGGTTGGCGGGAGTACCAAGAGACCCAGTACTTC.

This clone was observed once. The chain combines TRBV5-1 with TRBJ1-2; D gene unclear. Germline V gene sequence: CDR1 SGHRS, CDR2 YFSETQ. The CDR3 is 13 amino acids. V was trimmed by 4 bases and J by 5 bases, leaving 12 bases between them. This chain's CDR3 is CASSPSDGYGYTF. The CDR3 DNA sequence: TGCGCCAGCAGCCCGTCAGACGGTTATGGCTACACCTTC. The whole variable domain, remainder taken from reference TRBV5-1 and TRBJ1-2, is KAGVTQTPRYLIKTRGQQVTLSCSPISGHRSVSWYQQTPGQGLQFLFEYFSETQRNKGNFPGRFSGRQFSNSRSEMNVSTLELGDSALYLCASSPSDGYGYTFGSGTRLTVV.

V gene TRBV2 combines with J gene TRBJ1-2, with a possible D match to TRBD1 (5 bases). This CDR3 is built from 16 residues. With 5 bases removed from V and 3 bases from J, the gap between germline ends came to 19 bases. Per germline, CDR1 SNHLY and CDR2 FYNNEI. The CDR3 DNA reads TGTGCCAGCAGTACCCGCACCGGGACGGCCTACTATGGCTACACCTTC. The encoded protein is CASSTRTGTAYYGYTF.

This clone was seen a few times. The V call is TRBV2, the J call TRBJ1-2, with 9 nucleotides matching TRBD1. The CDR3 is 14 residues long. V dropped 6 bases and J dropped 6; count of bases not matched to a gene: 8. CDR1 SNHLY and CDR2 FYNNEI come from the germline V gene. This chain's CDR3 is CASRGSTGGHGYTF. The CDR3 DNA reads TGTGCCAGCAGGGGGAGCACAGGGGGCCATGGCTACACCTTC.

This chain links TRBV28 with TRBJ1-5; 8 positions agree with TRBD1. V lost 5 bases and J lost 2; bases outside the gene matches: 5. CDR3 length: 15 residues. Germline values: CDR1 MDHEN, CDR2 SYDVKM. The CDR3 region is CASSRTGRRNQPQHF. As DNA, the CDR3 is TGTGCCAGCAGTCGGACAGGGAGGCGCAATCAGCCCCAGCATTTT.

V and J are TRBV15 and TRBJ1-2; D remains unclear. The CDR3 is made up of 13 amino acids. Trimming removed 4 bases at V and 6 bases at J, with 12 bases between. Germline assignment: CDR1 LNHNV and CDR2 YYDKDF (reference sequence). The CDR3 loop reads CATSTRVAHGYTF. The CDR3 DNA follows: TGTGCCACCAGCACAAGGGTCGCCCATGGCTACACCTTC.

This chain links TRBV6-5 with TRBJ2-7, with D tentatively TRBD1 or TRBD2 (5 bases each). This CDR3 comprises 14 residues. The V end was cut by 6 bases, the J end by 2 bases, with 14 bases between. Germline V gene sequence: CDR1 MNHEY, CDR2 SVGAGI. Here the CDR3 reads CASSRTGTAYEQYF. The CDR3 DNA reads TGTGCCAGCAGCCGAACCGGGACGGCCTACGAGCAGTACTTC.

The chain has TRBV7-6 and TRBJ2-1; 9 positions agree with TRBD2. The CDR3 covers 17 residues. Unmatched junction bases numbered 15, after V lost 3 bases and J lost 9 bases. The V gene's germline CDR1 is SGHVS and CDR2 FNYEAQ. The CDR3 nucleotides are TGTGCCAGCAGCTTTTTATCGGCGGGAGGGGCGCAGTCTGAGCAGTTCTTC. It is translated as CASSFLSAGGAQSEQFF.

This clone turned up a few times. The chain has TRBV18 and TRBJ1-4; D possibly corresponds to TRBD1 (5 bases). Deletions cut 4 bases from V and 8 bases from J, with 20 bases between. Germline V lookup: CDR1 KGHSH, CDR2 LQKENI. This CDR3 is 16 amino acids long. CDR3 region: CASSRRLRQGREKLFF. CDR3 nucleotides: TGTGCCAGCTCACGGCGTTTGCGGCAGGGTCGGGAAAAACTGTTTTTT. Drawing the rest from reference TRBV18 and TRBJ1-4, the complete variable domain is NAGVMQNPRHLVRRRGQEARLRCSPMKGHSHVYWYRQLPEEGLKFMVYLQKENIIDESGMPKERFSAEFPKEGPSILRIQQVVRGDSAAYFCASSRRLRQGREKLFFGSGTQLSVL.

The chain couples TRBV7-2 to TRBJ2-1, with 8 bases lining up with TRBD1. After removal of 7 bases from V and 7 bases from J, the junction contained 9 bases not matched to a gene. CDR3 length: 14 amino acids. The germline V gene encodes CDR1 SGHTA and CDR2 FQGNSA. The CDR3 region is CASTASRGPNEQFF. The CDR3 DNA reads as TGTGCCAGCACCGCGAGCAGGGGGCCAAATGAGCAGTTCTTC.

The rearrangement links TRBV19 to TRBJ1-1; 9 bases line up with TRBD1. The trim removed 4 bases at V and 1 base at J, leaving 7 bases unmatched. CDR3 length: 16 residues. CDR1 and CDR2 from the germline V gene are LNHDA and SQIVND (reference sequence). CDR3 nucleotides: TGTGCCAGTAGTACCGTGCCGGGACAGGGGAACACTGAAGCTTTCTTT. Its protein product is CASSTVPGQGNTEAFF.

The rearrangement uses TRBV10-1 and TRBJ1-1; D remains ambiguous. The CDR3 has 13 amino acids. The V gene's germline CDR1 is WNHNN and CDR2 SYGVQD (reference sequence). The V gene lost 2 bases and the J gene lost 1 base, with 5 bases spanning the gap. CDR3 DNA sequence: TGCGCCAGCAGTGAGCAAAGGAACACTGAAGCTTTCTTT. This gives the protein CASSEQRNTEAFF.

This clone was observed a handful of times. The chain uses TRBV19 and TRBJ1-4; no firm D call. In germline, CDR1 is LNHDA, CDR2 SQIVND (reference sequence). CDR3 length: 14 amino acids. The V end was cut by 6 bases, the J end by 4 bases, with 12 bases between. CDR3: CASSDLGGNEKLFF. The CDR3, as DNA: TGTGCCAGTAGCGATTTAGGAGGTAATGAAAAACTGTTTTTT.

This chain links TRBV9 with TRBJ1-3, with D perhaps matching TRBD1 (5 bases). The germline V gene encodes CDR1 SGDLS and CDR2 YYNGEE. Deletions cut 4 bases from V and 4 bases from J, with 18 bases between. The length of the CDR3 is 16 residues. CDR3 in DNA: TGTGCCAGCAGCCCGGACAACCTTTTTGACGGAAACACCATATATTTT. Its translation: CASSPDNLFDGNTIYF.

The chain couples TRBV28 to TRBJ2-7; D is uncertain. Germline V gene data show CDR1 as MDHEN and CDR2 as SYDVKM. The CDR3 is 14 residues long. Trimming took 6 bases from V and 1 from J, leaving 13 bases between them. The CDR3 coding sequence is TGTGCCAGCAGCCCCTGGTCCAGATCCTACGAGCAGTACTTC. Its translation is CASSPWSRSYEQYF.

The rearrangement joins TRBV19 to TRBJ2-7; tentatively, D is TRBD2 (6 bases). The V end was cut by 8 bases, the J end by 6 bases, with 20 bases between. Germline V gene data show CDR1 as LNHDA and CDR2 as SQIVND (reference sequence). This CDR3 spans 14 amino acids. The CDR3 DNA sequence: TGTGCCAGTGGAGCTCAATGGGACTTCCTCGAGCAGTACTTC. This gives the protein CASGAQWDFLEQYF.

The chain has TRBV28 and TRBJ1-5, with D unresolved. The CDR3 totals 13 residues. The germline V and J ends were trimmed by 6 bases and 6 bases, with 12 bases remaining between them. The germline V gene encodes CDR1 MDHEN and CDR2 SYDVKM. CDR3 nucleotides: TGTGCCAGCAGATCTAACTTTGGTCAGCCCCAGCATTTT. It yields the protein CASRSNFGQPQHF. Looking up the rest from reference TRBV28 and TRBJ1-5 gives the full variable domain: DVKVTQSSRYLVKRTGEKVFLECVQDMDHENMFWYRQDPGLGLRLIYFSYDVKMKEKGDIPEGYSVSREKKERFSLILESASTNQTSMYLCASRSNFGQPQHFGDGTRLSIL.

In nucleotides, the CDR3 is TGCAGTGCTCGTGGGTGGGGGACGAGGGATGACTACGAGCAGTACTTC. The encoded protein is CSARGWGTRDDYEQYF. V gene TRBV20-1 combines with J gene TRBJ2-7, with D perhaps being TRBD1 or TRBD2 (5 bases each). This CDR3 is 16 amino acids long. Germline V CDR1 and CDR2: DFQATT, SNEGSKA (reference sequence). V lost 5 bases to trimming and J lost 3 bases, with 23 bases between them.

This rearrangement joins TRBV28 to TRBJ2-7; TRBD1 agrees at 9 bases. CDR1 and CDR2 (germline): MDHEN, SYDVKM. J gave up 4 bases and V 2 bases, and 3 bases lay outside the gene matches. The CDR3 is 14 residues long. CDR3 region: CASSLTGQGYEQYF. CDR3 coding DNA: TGTGCCAGCAGTTTAACGGGACAGGGATACGAGCAGTACTTC.

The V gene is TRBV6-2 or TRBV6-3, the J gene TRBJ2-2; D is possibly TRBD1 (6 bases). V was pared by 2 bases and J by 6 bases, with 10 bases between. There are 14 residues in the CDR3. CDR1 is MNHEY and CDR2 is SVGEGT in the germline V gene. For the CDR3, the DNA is TGTGCCAGCAGTTACCACACAGGGTCCGGGGAGCTGTTTTTT. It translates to CASSYHTGSGELFF.